This T cell receptor (beta chain) was documented in a study of blood T cell repertoires in COVID-19. Only in-frame clones appear in the TCRdb table, and some are missing; sequencing was by immunoSEQ multiplex PCR. The top ten clones hold roughly 8% of a sample with roughly 170,000 clones, 84% of them seen once. Germline-derived CDR1 and CDR2 are LGHNA and YSLEER. Germline trimming cut 4 bases from V and 7 bases from J; bases unmatched to any gene: 9. The CDR3 runs to 14 residues. The chain has TRBV4-3 and TRBJ2-7; 8 bases are shared with TRBD2. This receptor was taken from a man aged 40-55 years who had recovered from COVID-19. Material for sequencing was peripheral blood. The CDR3 bases are TGCGCCAGCAGCCCGGTGGCGGGGGGAGATGAGCAGTACTTC. It yields the protein CASSPVAGGDEQYF.